This T cell receptor beta chain was found in a study of shared clonotypes between healthy human individuals. Study information: A couple of female and three male donors aged 18 to 49 were enrolled.

The test was conducted at deep level. Sequencing used immunoSEQ multiplex PCR; TCRdb keeps in-frame clones, though not all of them. The sample records roughly 500,000 clones, 60% to 85% being singletons. Germline CDR1 is MNHEY and CDR2 is SMNVEV (reference sequence). J gave up 3 bases and V 5 bases, and 5 bases lay outside the gene matches. CDR3 length: 15 residues. This rearrangement joins TRBV27 to TRBJ2-7; TRBD2 agrees at 12 bases. The clonotype was recovered from a middle-aged woman in good health. Some clones in this sample may be carry-over from other donors' samples. The sequenced sample consisted of PBMCs. The CDR3 sequence is CASSTWTSGIYEQYF. The CDR3 region has the DNA TGTGCCAGCAGTACCTGGACTAGCGGGATCTACGAGCAGTACTTC.